Listed below are T cell receptor beta chains from one sample, sequenced in a study of regulatory T cells in long-lasting Graves disease. TCRdb reprocessed the multiplex PCR reads with MiXCR, giving one entry per CDR3 protein. Seen here are some 370,000 distinct CDR3 sequences, 12% observed once, and the top ten hold under 20%. This sample was also put to use in a study of T cells in Graves' hyperthyroidism and ophthalmopathy.

Source: peripheral blood mononuclear cells (PBMCs), taken at new diagnosis, from a patient treated with antithyroid drugs. The receptors were sampled from a woman aged 18-35 years with Graves disease. Each CDR3 is given with its conserved first and last residue. A D gene is named only where the DNA matches it firmly. The size field is filled for only some rows; it gives once, few, many or a size class.

size: -
D: -
V: TRBV10-3
J: TRBJ2-7
DNA: TGTGCCATCAGTGATACAACGGACTCCTCCTACGAGCAGTACTTC
CDR3: CAISDTTDSSYEQYF

size: few
D: -
V: TRBV20-1
J: TRBJ2-7
DNA: TGCAGTGCTAGCGGAGACCCTTGGGAGCAGTACTTC
CDR3: CSASGDPWEQYF

size: many
D: -
V: TRBV11-2
J: TRBJ1-1
DNA: TGTGCCAGCAGCCCACCGGGGTCGTCTGAAGCTTTCTTT
CDR3: CASSPPGSSEAFF

size: many
D: -
V: TRBV19
J: TRBJ1-2
DNA: TGTGCCAGTAGTATACGGGGAAACTATGGCTACACCTTC
CDR3: CASSIRGNYGYTF

size: many
D: -
V: TRBV12-3/TRBV12-4
J: TRBJ1-6
DNA: TGTGCCAGCAGTTTTTTGGACAGTAATTCACCCCTCCACTTT
CDR3: CASSFLDSNSPLHF

size: many
D: -
V: TRBV6-1
J: TRBJ2-7
DNA: TGTGCCAGCAGCCCCATTAGCTACGAGCAGTACTTC
CDR3: CASSPISYEQYF

size: many
D: -
V: TRBV6-2/TRBV6-3
J: TRBJ2-5
DNA: TGTGCCAGCAGTTACCGTCCCGGGAAGACCCAGTACTTC
CDR3: CASSYRPGKTQYF

size: -
D: -
V: TRBV6-2/TRBV6-3
J: TRBJ2-4
DNA: TGTGCCAGCAGTCGTCTCCAGGGGATCGCCAAAAACATTCAGTACTTC
CDR3: CASSRLQGIAKNIQYF

size: many
D: TRBD1
V: TRBV2
J: TRBJ1-5
DNA: TGTGCCAGCAGTGAGGGACAGGGGGCCGGGCAGCCCCAGCATTTT
CDR3: CASSEGQGAGQPQHF

size: -
D: -
V: TRBV5-5
J: TRBJ1-1
DNA: TGTGCCAGCACCCACACACAGGGCGGTACCACAAACACTGAAGCTCTCTTT
CDR3: CASTHTQGGTTNTEALF

size: many
D: -
V: TRBV27
J: TRBJ2-3
DNA: TGTGCCAGCAGTTTATGGGCGGAACCCACAGATACGCAGTATTTT
CDR3: CASSLWAEPTDTQYF

size: many
D: -
V: TRBV15
J: TRBJ2-1
DNA: TGTGCCACCAGCAGAGATCTCACTCCCGAGCAGTTCTTC
CDR3: CATSRDLTPEQFF

size: -
D: TRBD1
V: TRBV6-2/TRBV6-3
J: TRBJ2-2
DNA: TGTGCCAGCAGTTACCGGACAGGGGATGGCGGGGAGCTGTTTTTT
CDR3: CASSYRTGDGGELFF

size: -
D: -
V: TRBV7-2
J: TRBJ2-1
DNA: TGTGCCAGCAGCCCCTCCCATACTAGTATCCATGAGCAGTTCTTC
CDR3: CASSPSHTSIHEQFF

size: many
D: -
V: TRBV20-1
J: TRBJ1-5
DNA: TGCAGTGCTGCACAACCGACTGGTTCTACAAATCAGCCCCAGCATTTT
CDR3: CSAAQPTGSTNQPQHF

size: few
D: TRBD1
V: TRBV15
J: TRBJ2-4
DNA: TGTGCCACCAGCAGGGCGACAGGGACAAACATTCAGTACTTC
CDR3: CATSRATGTNIQYF

size: -
D: -
V: TRBV10-3
J: TRBJ1-3
DNA: TGTGCCATCGGTAGAAACACCATATATTTT
CDR3: CAIGRNTIYF

size: few
D: TRBD1
V: TRBV27
J: TRBJ1-1
DNA: TGTGCCACCCGAGCCTACAGGGGATCGGCTGAAGCTTTCTTT
CDR3: CATRAYRGSAEAFF

size: few
D: -
V: TRBV19
J: TRBJ1-1
DNA: TGTGCCAGTAGTATGTGGAGGACAAGCGGGGCTTTCTTT
CDR3: CASSMWRTSGAFF

size: -
D: -
V: TRBV7-2
J: TRBJ2-5
DNA: TGTGCCAGCAGGAGGATACTAGCTGGTGCGGAGACCCAGTACTTC
CDR3: CASRRILAGAETQYF

size: -
D: TRBD1
V: TRBV6-2/TRBV6-3
J: TRBJ2-7
DNA: TGTGCCAGCAGTTACTCGAATAGTAACAGGGGTACCTACGAGCAGTACTTC
CDR3: CASSYSNSNRGTYEQYF

size: few
D: -
V: TRBV4-3
J: TRBJ2-5
DNA: TGCGCCAGCAGCCAAGTCCGAGGGACCCTCCAAGAGACCCAGTACTTC
CDR3: CASSQVRGTLQETQYF

size: many
D: TRBD1
V: TRBV7-9
J: TRBJ2-3
DNA: TGTGCCAGCATCCAGGGGGCTGATACGCAGTATTTT
CDR3: CASIQGADTQYF

size: -
D: -
V: TRBV29-1
J: TRBJ1-1
DNA: TGCAGCGTTGAAGATTTCGCTCGATGGGGACAGAACACTGAAGCTTTCTTT
CDR3: CSVEDFARWGQNTEAFF

size: -
D: TRBD2
V: TRBV19
J: TRBJ2-1
DNA: TGTGCCAGTAGTTCGACCGGGACTAGCGGGAGTTGGAATGAGCAGTTCTTC
CDR3: CASSSTGTSGSWNEQFF

size: many
D: -
V: TRBV10-3
J: TRBJ1-3
DNA: TGTGCCATCAGTGAGTCTGGATACTCTACCGGAAACACCATATATTTT
CDR3: CAISESGYSTGNTIYF

size: many
D: TRBD2
V: TRBV28
J: TRBJ2-1
DNA: TGTGCCAGCAGTACTCGACTAGCGGGAGGGCCACATGAGCAGTTCTTC
CDR3: CASSTRLAGGPHEQFF

size: -
D: -
V: TRBV6-1
J: TRBJ1-2
DNA: TGTGCCAGAAGTCTGCAGGGCGTCTATGGCTACACCTTC
CDR3: CARSLQGVYGYTF

size: few
D: TRBD1
V: TRBV4-1
J: TRBJ2-7
DNA: TGCGCCAGCAGCCAGGCGACAGGGCGGAGGGAGCAGTACTTC
CDR3: CASSQATGRREQYF

size: many
D: -
V: TRBV7-2
J: TRBJ2-5
DNA: TGTGCCAGCAGCTTTAGCCAAGAGACCCAGTACTTC
CDR3: CASSFSQETQYF

size: many
D: -
V: TRBV4-3
J: TRBJ1-2
DNA: TGCGCCAGCAGCCAGGATGATTTTTGGGACGCGAGGGCCCTATCTGGCTACACCTTC
CDR3: CASSQDDFWDARALSGYTF

size: -
D: -
V: TRBV30
J: TRBJ1-5
DNA: TGTGCCTGGAGTACGGGCTATAGCAATCAGCCCCAGCATTTT
CDR3: CAWSTGYSNQPQHF

size: many
D: TRBD1
V: TRBV12-3/TRBV12-4
J: TRBJ2-7
DNA: TGTGCCAGCAGGGATCACAGGGGATTCGAGCAGTACTTC
CDR3: CASRDHRGFEQYF

size: many
D: -
V: TRBV7-9
J: TRBJ1-2
DNA: TGTGCCAGCAGACCAACCGGGACATGGTTGGACTATGGCTACACCTTC
CDR3: CASRPTGTWLDYGYTF

size: many
D: -
V: TRBV11-2
J: TRBJ2-2
DNA: TGTGCCAGCAGCCCCCCTCAACTAACGAACACCGGGGAGCTGTTTTTT
CDR3: CASSPPQLTNTGELFF

size: -
D: TRBD2
V: TRBV7-2
J: TRBJ2-7
DNA: TGTGCCAGCAGCGGCGGACTAGCGGGAGATCTGTACGAGCAGTACTTC
CDR3: CASSGGLAGDLYEQYF